Below are 13 T cell receptor beta chains sequenced from a single sample in a study of post-analysis software for immune sequencing data. Their antigens are not known. The authors incorporated unique molecular identifiers into the TCR beta cDNA libraries. TCRdb reanalysed the PCR reads using MiXCR and keeps one entry per CDR3 protein. The sample consists of fewer than 850,000 distinct CDR3 sequences, about 45% of them appearing once. Overall study findings and caveats: In patients, TRBV5-6, TRBV5-1 and TRBV20-1 belonged to about five TRBV segments found more frequently than in controls.

The sequenced material came from blood. The receptors originated from a girl aged 10-17 years with multiple sclerosis.

The chain is built from TRBV5-1 and TRBJ2-7; TRBD1 agrees at 7 bases. There are 12 residues in the CDR3. Germline assignment: CDR1 SGHRS and CDR2 YFSETQ. V lost 2 bases to trimming and J lost 6 bases; unmatched junction nucleotides: 2. The CDR3 loop is CASSFRQGEQYF. The CDR3 bases are TGCGCCAGCAGCTTTCGACAGGGCGAGCAGTACTTC. The full variable domain, rest sourced from reference TRBV5-1 and TRBJ2-7, is KAGVTQTPRYLIKTRGQQVTLSCSPISGHRSVSWYQQTPGQGLQFLFEYFSETQRNKGNFPGRFSGRQFSNSRSEMNVSTLELGDSALYLCASSFRQGEQYFGPGTRLTVT.

DNA of the CDR3: TGCAGTGCTAGAGGGGGACTAGTATCCTACAATGAGCAGTACTTC. This gives the protein CSARGGLVSYNEQYF. The V call is TRBV20-1, the J call TRBJ2-1; 8 bases are shared with TRBD2. The better agreement between TRBJ2-7 and the DNA end casts doubt on the J call. The CDR3 loop spans 15 amino acids. Germline assignment: CDR1 DFQATT and CDR2 SNEGSKA (reference sequence).

With regard to this clonotype: Sequence at one end of the junction differs from germline and may be a read error. This chain's CDR3 is CAGSELAGYSNQPQHF. Written as DNA, the CDR3 is TGTGCCGGCAGTGAATTAGCAGGATATAGCAATCAGCCCCAGCATTTT. The chain combines TRBV6-1 with TRBJ1-5; D call uncertain. The CDR3 spans 16 residues. Germline CDR1 is MNHNS and CDR2 is SASEGT.

The chain couples TRBV28 to TRBJ2-1, with TRBD2 matching 9 bases. Germline V gene data show CDR1 as MDHEN and CDR2 as SYDVKM. V shed 7 bases, J shed 3 bases, and the junction held 4 bases outside the gene matches. CDR3 length: 14 residues. The CDR3 spells CASTSSGNYNEQFF. The CDR3 nucleotides are TGTGCCAGCACCTCTAGCGGGAACTACAATGAGCAGTTCTTC.

The V call is TRBV4-2, the J call TRBJ1-2, with 10 positions matching TRBD1. The germline gives CDR1 LGHNA, CDR2 YNFKEQ. Germline trimming cut 1 base from V and 4 bases from J; bases unmatched to any gene: 3. The CDR3 has 15 amino acids. The CDR3 is CASSQGTGGPYGYTF. CDR3 sequence (DNA): TGTGCCAGCAGCCAAGGGACAGGGGGGCCCTATGGCTACACCTTC.

This clonotype has just a few counts. The genes are TRBV27 and TRBJ2-3; the match to TRBD2 covers 14 bases. With V trimmed by 6 bases and J by 3 bases, 8 bases remained unmatched. The CDR3 is 17 amino acids. CDR1 and CDR2 (germline): MNHEY, SMNVEV (reference sequence). The CDR3 spells CASRRSRTSGRTDTQYF. The CDR3 DNA reads as TGTGCCAGCAGAAGATCAAGGACTAGCGGGAGGACAGATACGCAGTATTTT.

The chain combines TRBV27 with TRBJ1-2, with a weak D call TRBD1 (5 bases). This CDR3 comprises 15 residues. Trimming shortened V by 6 bases and J by 1 base, and 15 bases separated the two germline ends. CDR1 is MNHEY, CDR2 SMNVEV, per germline (reference sequence). The CDR3 DNA is TGTGCCAGCAGCTCCTGGGGGACGGATAACTATGGCTACACCTTC. Its translation is CASSSWGTDNYGYTF.

This chain links TRBV25-1 with TRBJ2-2; D uncertain. Germline V gene lookup returns CDR1 MGHDK and CDR2 SYGVNS. This CDR3 contains 11 residues. V lost 6 bases to trimming and J lost 11 bases, with 10 bases between them. CDR3 sequence: CASRGGFELFF. The CDR3 DNA is TGTGCCAGCAGAGGCGGATTCGAGCTGTTTTTT.

DNA for the CDR3: TGCGCCAGCAGCCAAGATCTACGGAGCGAACTCACAGATACGCAGTATTTT. It encodes CASSQDLRSELTDTQYF. The rearrangement links TRBV4-3 to TRBJ2-3; D unclear. CDR1 LGHNA and CDR2 YSLEER come from the germline V gene. Between the trimmed V and J ends, which lost 0 bases and 2 bases, there was a span of 15 bases. The CDR3 is 17 amino acids.

The chain links TRBV14 to TRBJ2-5; perhaps TRBD2 as D (6 bases). The better agreement between TRBJ2-7 and the DNA end casts doubt on the J call. This CDR3 has 13 residues. The V gene's germline CDR1 is SGHDN and CDR2 FVKESK. The DNA for the CDR3 is TGTGCCAGCAGCCAAGGGGGGGAGTACGAGCAGTACTTC. The encoded protein is CASSQGGEYEQYF.

The genes are TRBV20-1 and TRBJ2-1; TRBD2 aligns across 11 bases. This CDR3 region has 14 residues. In germline, CDR1 is DFQATT, CDR2 SNEGSKA (reference sequence). The trim removed 5 bases at V and 6 bases at J, leaving 6 bases unmatched. CDR3 sequence (DNA): TGCAGTGCTTTTACTAGCGGGAGAACCAATGAGCAGTTCTTC. Residues: CSAFTSGRTNEQFF.

The V call is TRBV27, the J call TRBJ1-1; no clear D gene. The V gene lost 0 bases and the J gene lost 8 bases, with 10 bases spanning the gap. Germline CDR1 reads MNHEY; CDR2 reads SMNVEV (reference sequence). There are 13 residues in the CDR3. The CDR3 here is CASSLSPSLEAFF. In nucleotides, the CDR3 is TGTGCCAGCAGTTTATCGCCCTCCCTAGAAGCTTTCTTT.

This clonotype has just a few counts. This sequence joins TRBV3-1 and TRBJ2-2; possibly TRBD1 for D (5 bases). CDR3 size: 16 residues. V lost 1 base and J lost 6, with 15 bases in between. Germline loops: CDR1 LGHDT, CDR2 YNNKEL (reference sequence). CDR3 coding DNA: TGTGCCAGCAGCCAAGGGGTTGGGGCCGTCGCCGGGGAGCTGTTTTTT. Protein: CASSQGVGAVAGELFF.